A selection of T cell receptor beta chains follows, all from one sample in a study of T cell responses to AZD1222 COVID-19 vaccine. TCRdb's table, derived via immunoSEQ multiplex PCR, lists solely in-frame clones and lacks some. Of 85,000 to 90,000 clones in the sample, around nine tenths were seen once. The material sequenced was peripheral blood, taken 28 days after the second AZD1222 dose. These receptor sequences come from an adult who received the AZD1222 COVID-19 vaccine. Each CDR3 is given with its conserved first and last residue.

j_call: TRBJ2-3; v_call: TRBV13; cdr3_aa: CASSTNRRGGGDTQYF
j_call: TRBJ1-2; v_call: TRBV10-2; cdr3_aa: CASRDTGANYGYTF
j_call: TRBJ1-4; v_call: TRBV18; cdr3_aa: CASSTYTTNEKLFF
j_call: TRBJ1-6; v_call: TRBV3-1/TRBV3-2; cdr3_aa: CASSLGQNNSPLHF
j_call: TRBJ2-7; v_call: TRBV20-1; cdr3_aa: CSASTTGTGSNEQYF
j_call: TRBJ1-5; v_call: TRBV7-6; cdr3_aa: CASSSPLTGIGNQPQHF
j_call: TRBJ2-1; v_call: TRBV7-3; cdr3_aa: CASSSGGAILNEQFF
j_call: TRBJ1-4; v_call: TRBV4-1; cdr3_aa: CASSHQRATNEKLFF
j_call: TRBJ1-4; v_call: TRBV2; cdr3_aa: CASSAGQRGKLFF
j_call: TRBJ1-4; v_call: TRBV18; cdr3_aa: CASSPRDGIEKLFF
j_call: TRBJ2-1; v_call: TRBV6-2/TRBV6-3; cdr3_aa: CASSYWGQTYNEQFF
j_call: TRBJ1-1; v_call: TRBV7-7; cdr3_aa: CASSLAGGRPRNTEAFF
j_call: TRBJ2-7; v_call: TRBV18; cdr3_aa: CASSELGTPASEQYF
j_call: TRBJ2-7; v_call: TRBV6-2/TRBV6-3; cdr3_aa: CASSSLRGSYEQYF
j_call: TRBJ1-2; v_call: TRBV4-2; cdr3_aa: CASSQGPSRTRGNYGYTF
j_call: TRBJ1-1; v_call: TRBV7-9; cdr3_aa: CASSIPSQNTEAFF
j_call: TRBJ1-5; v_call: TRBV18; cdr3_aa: CASSPPEGTRQPQHF
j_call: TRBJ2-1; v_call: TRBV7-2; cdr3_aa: CASSLVGSGGLDEQFF
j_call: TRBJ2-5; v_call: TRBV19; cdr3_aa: CASSIEETQYF
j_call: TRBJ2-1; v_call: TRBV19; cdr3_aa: CASSISGANEQFF
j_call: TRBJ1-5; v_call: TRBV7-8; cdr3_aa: CASTPDLNQPQHF
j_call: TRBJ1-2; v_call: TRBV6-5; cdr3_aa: CASSYRGHGYTF
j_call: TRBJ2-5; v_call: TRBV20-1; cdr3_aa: CSVGSQETQYF
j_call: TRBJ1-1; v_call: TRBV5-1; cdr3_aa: CASSLSGVGTEAFF
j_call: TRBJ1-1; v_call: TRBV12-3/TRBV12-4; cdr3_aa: CASGGQAAPEAFF
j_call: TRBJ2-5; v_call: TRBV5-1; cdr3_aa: CASSLARGYQETQYF
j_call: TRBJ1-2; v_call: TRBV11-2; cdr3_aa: CASSAGLNYGYTF